The T cell receptor beta chain described here comes from a study of glioma-infiltrating T cells. Whole-study results and caveats: Tissue-blood divergence was below expectation in non-neoplastic patients, above in gliomas.

Amplification of TCR alpha and beta CDR3 regions from RNA used iRepertoire nested multiplex PCR. TCRdb itself ran the multiplex PCR reads through MiXCR, one entry per CDR3 protein. The table includes 100,000 to 150,000 distinct CDR3 sequences, approximately 25% detected once. The CDR3 has 14 amino acids. Germline lookup yields CDR1 DFQATT and CDR2 SNEGSKA (reference sequence). J gave up 4 bases and V 6 bases, and 7 bases lay outside the gene matches. This clonotype was picked up many times. Its target is not known. Sequenced: glioma tissue, nonneoplastic brain tissue, or PBMCs (not recorded which). The V gene is TRBV20-1, the J gene TRBJ2-5, with 11 bases aligning to TRBD1. This clonotype was obtained from a human donor with low-grade glioma or glioblastoma, undergoing nonglioma brain surgery, or in good health (not recorded which). This CDR3 reads CSALSGTGGETQYF. The CDR3 DNA follows: TGCAGTGCCCTGTCGGGGACAGGGGGAGAGACCCAGTACTTC.